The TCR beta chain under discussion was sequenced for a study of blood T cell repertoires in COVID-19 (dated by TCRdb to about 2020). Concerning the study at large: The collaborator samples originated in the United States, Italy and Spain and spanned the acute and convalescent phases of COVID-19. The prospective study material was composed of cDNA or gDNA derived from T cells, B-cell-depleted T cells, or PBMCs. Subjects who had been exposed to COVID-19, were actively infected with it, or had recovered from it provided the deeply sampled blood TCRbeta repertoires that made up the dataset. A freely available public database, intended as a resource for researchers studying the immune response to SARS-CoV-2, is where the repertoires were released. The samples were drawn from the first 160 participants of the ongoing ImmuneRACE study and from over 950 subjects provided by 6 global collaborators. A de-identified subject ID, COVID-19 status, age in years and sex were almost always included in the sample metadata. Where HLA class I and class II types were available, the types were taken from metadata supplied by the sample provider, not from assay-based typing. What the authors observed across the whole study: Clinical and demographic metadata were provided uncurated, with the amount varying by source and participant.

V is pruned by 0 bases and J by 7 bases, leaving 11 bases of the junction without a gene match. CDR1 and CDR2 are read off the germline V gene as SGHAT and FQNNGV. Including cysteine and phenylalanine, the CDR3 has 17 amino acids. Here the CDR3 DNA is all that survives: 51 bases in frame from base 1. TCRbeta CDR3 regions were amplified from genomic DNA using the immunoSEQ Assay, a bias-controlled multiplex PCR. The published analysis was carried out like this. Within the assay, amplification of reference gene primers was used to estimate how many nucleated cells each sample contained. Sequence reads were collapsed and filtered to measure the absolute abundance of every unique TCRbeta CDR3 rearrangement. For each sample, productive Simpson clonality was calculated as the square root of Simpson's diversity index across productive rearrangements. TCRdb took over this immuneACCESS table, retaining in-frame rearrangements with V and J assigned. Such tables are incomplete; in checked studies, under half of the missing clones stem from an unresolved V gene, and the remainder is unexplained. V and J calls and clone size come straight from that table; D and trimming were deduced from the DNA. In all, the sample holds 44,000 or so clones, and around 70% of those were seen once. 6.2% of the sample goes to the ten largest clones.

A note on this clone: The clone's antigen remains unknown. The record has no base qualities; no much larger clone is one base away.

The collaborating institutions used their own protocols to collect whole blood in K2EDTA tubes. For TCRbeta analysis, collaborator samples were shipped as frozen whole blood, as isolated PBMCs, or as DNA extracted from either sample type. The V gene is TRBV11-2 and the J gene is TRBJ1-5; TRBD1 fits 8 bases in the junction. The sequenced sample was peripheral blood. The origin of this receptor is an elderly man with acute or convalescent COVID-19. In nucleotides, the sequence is TGTGCCAGCAGCTTAGATCTAGCAGGGGGCTCAAGGCAGCCCCAGCATTTT. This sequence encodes CASSLDLAGGSRQPQHF.